This is a list of T cell receptor beta chains from one sample in a study of T cell responses to AZD1222 COVID-19 vaccine. Produced via immunoSEQ multiplex PCR; TCRdb's table is partial and in-frame only. The sample holds about 86,000 clones, about nine tenths seen once. Sequences were derived from peripheral blood, sampled 28 days after the second AZD1222 dose. The receptors originated from an adult who received the AZD1222 COVID-19 vaccine. CDR3s include the opening cysteine and the closing phenylalanine or tryptophan. D genes are given only for firm matches. Clone size is given for some rows only: seen once, a few or many times, or a class if the clone is expanded.

j_gene	d_gene	v_gene	abundance	CDR3aa	CDR3nt
TRBJ1-1	.	TRBV30	.	CAWRAEAEAFF	TGTGCCTGGAGAGCGGAGGCAGAAGCTTTCTTT
TRBJ1-1	.	TRBV2	.	CASRREEGSGRKNTEAFF	TGTGCCAGCAGGCGGGAGGAGGGGTCAGGGCGAAAAAACACTGAAGCTTTCTTT
TRBJ1-3	.	TRBV18	.	CASSPRGATGNTIYF	TGTGCCAGCTCACCACGGGGAGCGACTGGAAACACCATATATTTT
TRBJ1-2	.	TRBV6-2/TRBV6-3	.	CASSSWGGGGYTF	TGTGCCAGCAGTTCGTGGGGAGGCGGCGGCTACACCTTC
TRBJ1-6	.	TRBV7-3	.	CASSPGVANSPLHF	TGTGCCAGCAGCCCGGGTGTGGCGAATTCACCCCTCCACTTT
TRBJ2-4	.	TRBV28	.	CASSTTTDDLAKNIQYF	TGTGCCAGCAGTACCACCACGGACGATTTAGCCAAAAACATTCAGTACTTC
TRBJ1-1	.	TRBV27	.	CASRGLSGNTEAFF	TGTGCCAGCAGGGGCTTATCAGGGAACACTGAAGCTTTCTTT
TRBJ2-7	TRBD1	TRBV7-2	once	CASSLKTGFGAYEQYF	TGTGCCAGCAGCCTAAAGACAGGGTTCGGTGCCTACGAGCAGTACTTC
TRBJ1-1	TRBD1	TRBV5-1	.	CASSLRQGAGDTEAFF	TGCGCCAGCAGCCTTCGACAGGGGGCTGGGGACACTGAAGCTTTCTTT
TRBJ2-1	TRBD2	TRBV20-1	.	CSASRGRASNEQFF	TGCAGTGCTAGTCGTGGGAGGGCCTCCAATGAGCAGTTCTTC
TRBJ2-1	.	TRBV30	once	CAWSVIRDHNEQFF	TGTGCCTGGAGTGTTATTCGGGACCACAATGAGCAGTTCTTC
TRBJ2-3	.	TRBV10-1	.	CASSESGEDLTDTQYF	TGCGCCAGCAGTGAGTCGGGGGAGGACCTCACAGATACGCAGTATTTT
TRBJ2-1	TRBD1	TRBV4-1	few	CASRHNNRGGSYNEQFF	TGCGCCAGCAGGCATAACAACAGGGGCGGCTCCTACAATGAGCAGTTCTTC
TRBJ2-1	.	TRBV28	.	CASGGRTYNEQFF	TGTGCCAGTGGCGGTCGTACTTACAATGAGCAGTTCTTC
TRBJ1-1	.	TRBV6-5	.	CASSYSGVVNTEAFF	TGTGCCAGCAGTTACTCTGGGGTGGTGAACACTGAAGCTTTCTTT
TRBJ1-1	.	TRBV19	.	CASRNGGVMNTEAFF	TGTGCCAGTAGGAACGGGGGGGTGATGAACACTGAAGCTTTCTTT
TRBJ1-1	TRBD1	TRBV2	.	CASRKDRDTEAFF	TGTGCCAGCAGGAAGGACAGGGACACTGAAGCTTTCTTT
TRBJ1-1	TRBD1	TRBV10-2	.	CASSTGAVTEAFF	TGCGCCAGCAGCACAGGGGCGGTGACTGAAGCTTTCTTT
TRBJ1-2	.	TRBV28	.	CASAGENYGYTF	TGTGCCAGCGCCGGGGAGAACTATGGCTACACCTTC
TRBJ1-1	TRBD1	TRBV6-6	few	CASTIPGQGVTEAFF	TGTGCCAGCACAATTCCGGGACAGGGGGTTACTGAAGCTTTCTTT
TRBJ1-6	.	TRBV7-9	.	CASSLDSNSPLHF	TGTGCCAGCAGCTTGGACAGTAATTCACCCCTCCACTTT
TRBJ2-7	TRBD2	TRBV7-8	once	CASSQGTSGRVGEQYF	TGTGCCAGCAGCCAAGGGACTAGCGGGAGGGTGGGCGAGCAGTACTTC
TRBJ2-7	.	TRBV14	medium-sized	CASSQTSGFFYEQYF	TGTGCCAGCAGCCAAACATCAGGGTTTTTCTACGAGCAGTACTTC
TRBJ1-2	.	TRBV7-9	.	CASSLETPVYGYTF	TGTGCCAGCAGCTTAGAGACACCCGTCTATGGCTACACCTTC
TRBJ2-5	.	TRBV3-1/TRBV3-2	.	CASSSQAVQETQYF	TGTGCCAGCAGCAGTCAAGCGGTCCAAGAGACCCAGTACTTC
TRBJ1-1	TRBD1	TRBV5-1	once	CASSLGQGAVTEAFF	TGCGCCAGCAGCTTGGGACAGGGGGCGGTCACTGAAGCTTTCTTT
TRBJ2-1	.	TRBV7-2	.	CASSLTGTRVNNEQFF	TGTGCCAGCAGCTTAACCGGGACCCGAGTGAACAATGAGCAGTTCTTC
TRBJ2-2	.	TRBV7-9	once	CASVAASNTGELFF	TGTGCCAGCGTAGCGGCTTCGAACACCGGGGAGCTGTTTTTT
TRBJ1-2	TRBD1	TRBV7-2	few	CASSLTQGAVSGYTF	TGTGCCAGCAGCCTAACACAGGGGGCTGTATCAGGCTACACCTTC